This TCR beta chain was recovered during a study of blood T cell repertoires in COVID-19. Study in general: The United States, Italy and Spain were the sources of the acute and convalescent COVID-19 samples. In each case, the material was cDNA or gDNA derived from T cells, B-cell-depleted T cells, or PBMCs.

V gave up 2 bases and J gave up 7 bases; unmatched junction bases: 2. This CDR3 contains 15 residues. Original processing notes: Cell counts per sample came from amplifying reference gene primers. Assay used: immunoSEQ multiplex PCR; TCRdb lists only in-frame clones, some missing. V, J and clone size are taken as reported in that table, and D and trimming were inferred from the DNA itself. This sample has 200,000 to 250,000 clones, with about 85% found just once. Sequenced material: peripheral blood. The TCR was taken from a man aged 30 to 39 with active or convalescent COVID-19. The rearrangement joins TRBV23-1 to TRBJ1-6, with 10 nucleotides matching TRBD1. TRBV23-1 is flagged as an ORF with uncertain function. The CDR3 DNA reads as TGCGCCAGCAGTCAACTGGGACAGGGGAATTCACCCCTCCACTTT. Translation: CASSQLGQGNSPLHF.